The 8 T cell receptor beta chains below come from one sample, sequenced in a study of OX40 agonist ivuxolimab in advanced cancers. Repertoires were generated with immunoSEQ multiplex PCR, while TCRdb's copy carries only in-frame clones and drops some. The sample includes about 66,000 clones, roughly 89% of them seen just once. This specimen was CD4+ or CD8+ T cells sorted from blood, taken in a trial of the OX40 agonist ivuxolimab. The receptors were gathered from an adult with an advanced solid tumor such as melanoma, head and neck, liver or kidney cancer.

This chain links TRBV5-1 with TRBJ2-1, with 8 nucleotides matching TRBD1. The CDR3 has 14 residues. Germline CDR1 reads SGHRS; CDR2 reads YFSETQ. Unmatched junction bases numbered 4, after V lost 4 bases and J lost 4 bases. The CDR3 spells CASSRGTGYNEQFF. The CDR3 coding sequence is TGCGCCAGCAGCCGGGGGACAGGTTACAATGAGCAGTTCTTC.

The chain joins TRBV7-8 to TRBJ2-2; TRBD1 matches 7 bases. Germline trimming cut 5 bases from V and 4 bases from J; bases unmatched to any gene: 10. CDR3 size: 16 residues. The V gene's germline CDR1 is SGHVS and CDR2 FQNEAQ. CDR3 DNA: TGTGCCAGCAGCCATCGGGACAGATTGACCACCGGGGAGCTGTTTTTT. Residues: CASSHRDRLTTGELFF.

The chain recombines TRBV11-2 with TRBJ1-3, with D uncertain. V lost 5 bases, J lost 0 bases, and 8 bases lay in between. The germline gives CDR1 SGHAT, CDR2 FQNNGV. This CDR3 contains 14 residues. CDR3 coding DNA: TGTGCCAGCAGCGAAGTTGGCTCTGGAAACACCATATATTTT. Protein: CASSEVGSGNTIYF.

The V and J genes are TRBV5-5 and TRBJ1-1; D is ambiguous. The V end lost 3 bases, the J end lost 8 bases, and 17 bases lay between the germline ends. The CDR3 has 14 residues. Germline-derived CDR1 and CDR2 are SGHKS and YYEKEE (reference sequence). The CDR3 here is CASSWKTPDWEAFF. CDR3 in DNA: TGTGCCAGCAGCTGGAAGACACCTGATTGGGAAGCTTTCTTT.

J is TRBJ2-3 and V is TRBV5-1, with 9 bases identical to TRBD1. This CDR3 comprises 16 residues. Losses at the gene ends were 1 base for V and 2 bases for J; bases not matched to a gene: 5. In germline, CDR1 is SGHRS, CDR2 YFSETQ. The CDR3 nucleotides read TGCGCCAGCAGCTTGAAGGGGACAGGGACCACAGATACGCAGTATTTT. Translation gives CASSLKGTGTTDTQYF.

The rearrangement links TRBV14 to TRBJ1-3; D is unresolved. The CDR3 is 12 amino acids. With 2 bases removed from V and 4 bases from J, the gap between germline ends came to 3 bases. Per germline, CDR1 SGHDN and CDR2 FVKESK. CDR3 in DNA: TGTGCCAGCAGCCAACAGGGAAACACCATATATTTT. Its protein is CASSQQGNTIYF.

The chain couples TRBV19 to TRBJ2-7, with D perhaps being TRBD1 or TRBD2 (5 bases each). Germline lookup yields CDR1 LNHDA and CDR2 SQIVND (reference sequence). The CDR3 loop spans 14 amino acids. V lost 8 bases and J 7 bases, leaving 21 bases between the germline ends. The CDR3 DNA sequence: TGTGCCAGTTTGGGACCGGGTTCTAGGGGAGAGCAGTACTTC. It codes for CASLGPGSRGEQYF. Based on the CDR3 plus reference TRBV19 and TRBJ2-7, the full variable domain is DGGITQSPKYLFRKEGQNVTLSCEQNLNHDAMYWYRQDPGQGLRLIYYSQIVNDFQKGDIAEGYSVSREKKESFPLTVTSAQKNPTAFYLCASLGPGSRGEQYFGPGTRLTVT.

V is TRBV11-3 and J is TRBJ1-1; D unresolved. V shed 3 bases and J shed 1 base, with 9 bases lying between them. The CDR3 contains 14 residues. Germline lookup yields CDR1 SGHNT and CDR2 YENEEA. Here the CDR3 reads CASSLTRWNTEAFF. The CDR3 DNA sequence: TGTGCCAGCAGCTTGACACGTTGGAACACTGAAGCTTTCTTT. Variable domain in full (rest from reference TRBV11-3 and TRBJ1-1): EAGVVQSPRYKIIEKKQPVAFWCNPISGHNTLYWYLQNLGQGPELLIRYENEEAVDDSQLPKDRFSAERLKGVDSTLKIQPAELGDSAVYLCASSLTRWNTEAFFGQGTRLTVV.